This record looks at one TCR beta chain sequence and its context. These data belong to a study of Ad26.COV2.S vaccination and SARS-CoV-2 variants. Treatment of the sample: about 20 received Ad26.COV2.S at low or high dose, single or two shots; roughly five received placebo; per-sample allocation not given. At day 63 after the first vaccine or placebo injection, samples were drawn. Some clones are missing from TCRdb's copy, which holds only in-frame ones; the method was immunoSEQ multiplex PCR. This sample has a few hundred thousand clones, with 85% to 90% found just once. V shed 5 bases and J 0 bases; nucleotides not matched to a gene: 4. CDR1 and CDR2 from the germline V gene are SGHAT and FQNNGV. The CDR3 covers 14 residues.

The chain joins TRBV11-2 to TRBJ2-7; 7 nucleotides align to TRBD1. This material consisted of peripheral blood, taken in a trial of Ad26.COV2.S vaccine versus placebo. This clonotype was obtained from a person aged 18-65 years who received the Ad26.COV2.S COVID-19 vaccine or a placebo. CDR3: CASSDRQGSYEQYF. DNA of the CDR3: TGTGCCAGCAGCGACCGACAGGGCTCCTACGAGCAGTACTTC.